These T cell receptor beta chains were read from a single sample in a study of vaccination effects on CD4 cells after COVID-19. Sequencing used immunoSEQ multiplex PCR; TCRdb keeps in-frame clones, though not all of them. Here the sample spans some 70,000 clones, about four fifths being singletons. What these receptors recognize is not known. Sequenced here: CD4+ T cells from PBMCs cultured with SARS-CoV-2 spike peptides, sampled before COVID-19 vaccination. These receptors all come from a human donor who received a COVID-19 vaccine. CDR3s leave out the opening cysteine and the closing phenylalanine or tryptophan.

cdr3_length: 11
v_call: TRBV30
cdr3_aa: AWGLSSNSPLH

cdr3_length: 15
v_call: TRBV9
cdr3_aa: ASSPRNGGPSDEKLF

cdr3_length: 14
v_call: TRBV2
cdr3_aa: ASNRGLAGTQETQY

cdr3_length: 13
v_call: TRBV5-1
cdr3_aa: ASSLGQSSGNTIY

cdr3_length: 12
v_call: TRBV28
cdr3_aa: ASSFRGVREKLF

cdr3_length: 11
v_call: TRBV6-5
cdr3_aa: ASSRPSTGELF

cdr3_length: 14
v_call: TRBV5-1
cdr3_aa: ASSLLGRGGDHGYT

cdr3_length: 14
v_call: TRBV19
cdr3_aa: ASSTTGTANTGELF

cdr3_length: 15
v_call: TRBV5-1
cdr3_aa: ASSLEPAGTVNNEQF

cdr3_length: 14
v_call: TRBV5-1
cdr3_aa: ASSLGSSIRNTEAF

cdr3_length: 13
v_call: TRBV5-8
cdr3_aa: ASSSGLAVYNEQF

cdr3_length: 12
v_call: TRBV29-1
cdr3_aa: SVEGQGGNNEQF

cdr3_length: 11
v_call: TRBV12-3/TRBV12-4
cdr3_aa: ASRAGSNEKLF

cdr3_length: 14
v_call: TRBV27
cdr3_aa: ASSPPTASARREQF

cdr3_length: 10
v_call: TRBV28
cdr3_aa: ASSLRNEKLF

cdr3_length: 10
v_call: TRBV7-2
cdr3_aa: ASSLEGGTQY

cdr3_length: 12
v_call: TRBV14
cdr3_aa: ASSQLAGPDTQY

cdr3_length: 11
v_call: TRBV2
cdr3_aa: ASSIQGLDGYT

cdr3_length: 13
v_call: TRBV19
cdr3_aa: ASRTKGAPQETQY

cdr3_length: 11
v_call: TRBV6-5
cdr3_aa: ASSRQRREKLF

cdr3_length: 13
v_call: TRBV5-1
cdr3_aa: ASSLGQGAEDTQY

cdr3_length: 12
v_call: TRBV4-2
cdr3_aa: ASSRLGQGNTIY

cdr3_length: 10
v_call: TRBV18
cdr3_aa: ASSPRQGNQY

cdr3_length: 12
v_call: TRBV18
cdr3_aa: ASSPHKGGEKLF

cdr3_length: 11
v_call: TRBV15
cdr3_aa: ATSRDRASPLH

cdr3_length: 13
v_call: TRBV9
cdr3_aa: ASSVAPDSNQPQH

cdr3_length: 13
v_call: TRBV30
cdr3_aa: ACSLGTGSYNEQF

cdr3_length: 10
v_call: TRBV28
cdr3_aa: ASSPWTGELF

cdr3_length: 14
v_call: TRBV11-1
cdr3_aa: ASSLNSYSGANVLT

cdr3_length: 11
v_call: TRBV6-5
cdr3_aa: ASRTGTHQPQH

cdr3_length: 12
v_call: TRBV19
cdr3_aa: ASSPWTGAETQY

cdr3_length: 11
v_call: TRBV5-1
cdr3_aa: ASSPQGRETQY

cdr3_length: 13
v_call: TRBV7-9
cdr3_aa: ASSLRQGNTGELF

cdr3_length: 15
v_call: TRBV7-3
cdr3_aa: ASSLGGVAGRTGELF

cdr3_length: 13
v_call: TRBV7-8
cdr3_aa: ASSDRGFSNQPQH

cdr3_length: 16
v_call: TRBV9
cdr3_aa: ASSVKNQGAAGANVLT

cdr3_length: 13
v_call: TRBV5-1
cdr3_aa: ASSLGGTKNTEAF

cdr3_length: 15
v_call: TRBV5-1
cdr3_aa: ASSLAPTGASNQPQH

cdr3_length: 13
v_call: TRBV28
cdr3_aa: ASRSQHTMNTEAF

cdr3_length: 12
v_call: TRBV25-1
cdr3_aa: ASSDQNSGSPLH

cdr3_length: 16
v_call: TRBV9
cdr3_aa: ASSVRGLAGGPVDEQF

cdr3_length: 13
v_call: TRBV7-7
cdr3_aa: ASSLRAGAEETQY